This paragraph reports one T cell receptor beta chain. Its antigen is currently unknown. Repertoires were generated with immunoSEQ multiplex PCR, while TCRdb's copy carries only in-frame clones and drops some. The profile covers tens of thousands of clones, with roughly 69% appearing a single time and about 53% taken by the ten largest. This specimen belongs to a study of cytotoxic CD8 clonotypes in ibrutinib-treated CLL. Broader study findings: Clonality went up at ibrutinib response and then declined back toward baseline at progression. In comparison with age-matched healthy donors, baseline clonality was higher and tracked circulating CD8+ T-cell counts.

Germline lookup yields CDR1 MNHNS and CDR2 SASEGT. V dropped 3 bases and J dropped 1 base, with 12 bases sitting between them. The CDR3 covers 15 residues. Here the sequenced sample was PBMCs, taken at disease progression, from a patient treated with ibrutinib. This rearrangement joins TRBV6-1 to TRBJ1-2; perhaps TRBD1 as D (5 bases). This receptor was identified in a human donor with chronic lymphocytic leukemia. The CDR3 is CASSEGWGINYGYTF. The CDR3 DNA sequence: TGTGCCAGCAGTGAGGGGTGGGGGATTAACTATGGCTACACCTTC.